One T cell receptor beta chain is described in this entry. The antigen is not known. RNA transcripts yielded amplified TCR beta CDR3 regions. When the TCR CDR3 underwent first-round RT-PCR, the HTBI primer set was used. From the multiplex PCR reads, TCRdb called clonotypes with MiXCR, one entry per CDR3 protein. This sample has under 400,000 distinct CDR3 sequences, with around a sixth found just once. The CDR3 totals 13 residues. V was trimmed by 3 bases and J by 9 bases, leaving 12 bases between them. The sample belongs to a study of T cells in Graves' hyperthyroidism and ophthalmopathy. Study outcomes and limitations: Among thyroid clonotypes expanded above 0.001, most also appeared in blood.

Diagnoses were made from clinical symptoms, serum measures (thyroxine and TRAb), thyroid ultrasound and orbital computed tomography. This sample holds PBMCs from roughly 10 ml fresh peripheral blood. The sequenced sample was blood. This TCR was recovered from a woman between 18 and 29 years old with Graves' hyperthyroidism that later progressed to Graves' ophthalmopathy. The V call is TRBV12-3 or TRBV12-4, the J call TRBJ2-1; the D gene is possibly TRBD1 (5 bases). In nucleotides, the CDR3 is TGTGCCAGCAGTTTTATGGGGCGGTGTGAGCAGTTCTTC. It yields the protein CASSFMGRCEQFF.